This entry concerns a single T cell receptor beta chain. V gave up 5 bases and J gave up 9 bases; unmatched junction bases: 14. Germline CDR1 SEHNR, CDR2 FQNEAQ (reference sequence). This CDR3 spans 17 amino acids. The data are from a study of blood T cell repertoires in COVID-19. For the study at large: COVID-19 samples from acute and convalescent phases originated in the United States, Italy and Spain. T cells, B-cell-depleted T cells, or PBMCs provided the cDNA or gDNA that served as material.

Per the original methods: Reference gene primers were amplified, and this amplification served to estimate nucleated cell counts. The repertoire was sequenced with immunoSEQ multiplex PCR; TCRdb's copy has only in-frame clones and lacks some. V, J and clone size derive from that table, while D and trimming were established from the DNA sequence. The sample lists some 250,000 clones; approximately 91% were seen once. The gene calls are TRBV7-9 and TRBJ1-6, with 9 nucleotides matching TRBD1. The TCR comes from a woman under 40 with acute or convalescent COVID-19. Sample: peripheral blood. CDR3 DNA sequence: TGTGCCAGCAGCCCGGGACAGGGTTCAGTTGTCTCTTCACCCCTCCACTTT. This sequence encodes CASSPGQGSVVSSPLHF.